The 31 T cell receptor beta chains listed next were all sequenced from one sample in a study of Graves' ophthalmopathy and Graves' hyperthyroidism. Amplification from RNA transcripts yielded the TCR beta CDR3 regions. In the first round, RT-PCR was carried out with HTBI primers, and a multiplex PCR formed the second round. A single record per CDR3 protein comes from TCRdb applying MiXCR to the multiplex PCR reads. The sample holds some 25,000 distinct CDR3 sequences, 48% seen once. The sequenced material came from peripheral blood. These receptor sequences come from an adult woman with stable Graves' hyperthyroidism.

V gene TRBV19 combines with J gene TRBJ1-2, with TRBD1 identical over 7 bases. Trimming cost V 8 bases and J 13 bases; bases outside gene matches: 16. The CDR3 has 13 amino acids. Germline CDR1 and CDR2: LNHDA and SQIVND (reference sequence). Here the CDR3 DNA reads TGTGCCAGTGGGAGTACAGGGGTCTATGGCCTCACCTTC. It encodes CASGSTGVYGLTF. The full variable domain, with the rest looked up from reference TRBV19 and TRBJ1-2, is DGGITQSPKYLFRKEGQNVTLSCEQNLNHDAMYWYRQDPGQGLRLIYYSQIVNDFQKGDIAEGYSVSREKKESFPLTVTSAQKNPTAFYLCASGSTGVYGLTFGSGTRLTVV.

This clonotype was observed at least ten times. V usage is TRBV28 and J usage is TRBJ1-2, with unresolved D. V lost 6 bases to trimming and J lost 0 bases, with 14 bases between them. Germline CDR1 and CDR2: MDHEN and SYDVKM. This CDR3 is 15 amino acids long. This CDR3 is CASSPRRGANYGYTF. CDR3 nucleotide sequence: TGTGCCAGCAGCCCTAGACGTGGAGCTAACTATGGCTACACCTTC.

This clonotype was seen at least ten times. The J gene is TRBJ1-4, the V gene TRBV28; TRBD1 matches at 9 bases. CDR1 and CDR2 from the germline V gene are MDHEN and SYDVKM. CDR3 length: 16 residues. J lost 8 bases, V lost 4 bases, and 11 bases had no gene match. Written as DNA, the CDR3 is TGTGCCAGCAGTTATCAACAGGGGGCATTGTTCGAAAAACTGTTTTTT. It codes for CASSYQQGALFEKLFF.

The chain joins TRBV5-6 to TRBJ1-5, with a tentative D call TRBD1 (5 bases). Trimming shortened V by 2 bases and J by 3 bases, and 9 bases separated the two germline ends. The CDR3 covers 14 residues. Germline loops: CDR1 SGHDT, CDR2 YYEEEE. This chain's CDR3 is CASSLRGNNQPQHF. CDR3 nucleotides: TGTGCCAGCAGCTTACGGGGGAACAATCAGCCCCAGCATTTT.

This clonotype was counted ten times or more. The chain joins TRBV7-9 to TRBJ1-1; D may be TRBD1 (5 bases). The CDR3 extends over 15 amino acids. V dropped 1 base and J dropped 11 bases, with 20 bases sitting between them. CDR1 SEHNR and CDR2 FQNEAQ come from the germline V gene (reference sequence). In nucleotides, the CDR3 is TGTGCCAGCAGCTTAGGGGTGGGGACCCCCTCTGGCGCTTTCTTT. Its protein product is CASSLGVGTPSGAFF.

This sequence joins TRBV5-5 and TRBJ2-7; 7 nucleotides align to TRBD1. The CDR3 spans 15 residues. Germline trimming cut 4 bases from V and 1 base from J; bases unmatched to any gene: 8. Germline CDR1 and CDR2: SGHKS and YYEKEE (reference sequence). This CDR3 reads CASSTGTATSYEQYF. In DNA form, the CDR3 reads TGTGCCAGCAGCACCGGGACAGCAACTTCCTACGAGCAGTACTTC.

The chain recombines TRBV7-2 with TRBJ2-1; 8 nucleotides align to TRBD2. V lost 5 bases, J lost 8 bases, and 11 bases stayed unmatched. Germline V gene lookup returns CDR1 SGHTA and CDR2 FQGNSA. The CDR3 contains 15 residues. In nucleotides, the CDR3 is TGTGCCAGCAGCCCACTTGAGCGGGAGTTGCATGAGCAGTTCTTC. Protein sequence: CASSPLERELHEQFF.

The rearrangement uses TRBV10-3 and TRBJ1-6, with D perhaps TRBD1 (5 bases). The germline CDR1 and CDR2 sequences are ENHRY and SYGVKD. The CDR3 is 15 residues long. V was clipped by 6 bases and J by 4 bases, with 13 bases between them. This CDR3 is CAISGKGLYNSPLHF. In DNA form, the CDR3 reads TGTGCCATCAGCGGAAAGGGGTTATATAATTCACCCCTCCACTTT.

Concerning this clonotype itself: A much larger clone lies a single base off, so this may be a read error. This chain links TRBV12-3 or TRBV12-4 with TRBJ1-1; D possibly corresponds to TRBD1 (5 bases). The V gene lost 2 bases and the J gene lost 3 bases, with 13 bases spanning the gap. This CDR3 is built from 15 residues. In DNA, the CDR3 is TGTGCCAGCAGTTTATCTGGCCGGGGGGACACTGAAGCTTTCTTT. Its protein is CASSLSGRGDTEAFF.

The chain joins TRBV11-1 to TRBJ2-7; 8 bases map to TRBD1. V shed 4 bases and J 3 bases; nucleotides not matched to a gene: 11. Per germline, CDR1 SGHAT and CDR2 FQDESV (reference sequence). The CDR3 spans 16 residues. Here the CDR3 DNA reads TGTGCCAGCAGCTCGAACAGGGGGACGATCGACTACGAGCAGTACTTC. Translated, it gives CASSSNRGTIDYEQYF.

About this clonotype: One junction end disagrees with the germline gene, perhaps due to a read error. The CDR3 is CASSPQGGAGDTIYF. Here the CDR3 DNA reads TGTGCCAGCAGCCCCCAGGGAGGGGCTGGAGACACCATATATTTT. The J gene is TRBJ1-3, the V gene TRBV7-3, with D possibly TRBD1 on 5 matching bases. CDR1 SGHTA and CDR2 FQGTGA come from the germline V gene. The CDR3 consists of 15 residues.

This clonotype came up many times. The chain links TRBV24-1 to TRBJ2-2, with D unresolved. Between the trimmed V and J ends, which lost 0 bases and 7 bases, there was a span of 5 bases. Germline CDR1 KGHDR, CDR2 SFDVKD. The CDR3 sequence is 13 residues long. The CDR3 here is CATSDLWGGELFF. CDR3 DNA sequence: TGTGCCACCAGTGATTTGTGGGGCGGGGAGCTGTTTTTT.

In the case of this clonotype: It is likely a read error, because the conserved phenylalanine at the end of the CDR3 is missing. The DNA is omitted, as the CDR3 cannot be located on it reliably, and the CDR3 follows TCRdb's listing. This sequence joins TRBV11-3 and TRBJ2-1; the D call TRBD1 from the table was never checked on the DNA. Including both end residues, the CDR3 is 15 amino acids long. In germline, CDR1 is SGHNT, CDR2 YENEEA. The CDR3 protein is CASSHRDREVNERFL.

The rearrangement links TRBV5-6 to TRBJ1-6, with D uncertain. The length of the CDR3 is 15 residues. CDR1 SGHDT and CDR2 YYEEEE come from the germline V gene. Between the trimmed V and J ends, which lost 4 bases and 3 bases, there was a span of 11 bases. CDR3 DNA sequence: TGTGCCAGCAGCAAGGCAGAAATCTATAATTCACCCCTCCACTTT. It translates to CASSKAEIYNSPLHF.

This clonotype was observed at least ten times. The chain carries TRBV6-5 and TRBJ2-2; no definite D call. Trimming shortened V by 2 bases and J by 3 bases, and 4 bases separated the two germline ends. Germline V CDR1 and CDR2: MNHEY, SVGAGI. This CDR3 comprises 13 residues. This CDR3 is CASSYPYTGELFF. Here the CDR3 DNA reads TGTGCCAGCAGTTACCCCTACACCGGGGAGCTGTTTTTT.

The sample holds many counts of this clonotype. One end of the junction is discordant with germline, which a read error may explain. The chain employs TRBV2 and TRBJ2-7; possible D gene TRBD1, 6 bases. The CDR3 loop spans 14 amino acids. Germline V gene data show CDR1 as SNHLY and CDR2 as FYNNEI. The CDR3: CASSVRGISREQCF. As DNA, the CDR3 is TGTGCCAGCAGTGTGAGGGGGATCTCTCGCGAGCAGTGCTTC.

The chain joins TRBV7-6 to TRBJ2-1; unclear D gene. Germline CDR1 is SGHVS and CDR2 is FNYEAQ. The ends were cut back, 0 bases at V and 10 bases at J, with 4 bases in the middle. There are 11 residues in the CDR3. The CDR3 nucleotides read TGTGCCAGCAGCTTAGCGGGGGAGCAGTTCTTC. This codes for CASSLAGEQFF.

The chain combines TRBV5-6 with TRBJ1-2; D is uncertain. This CDR3 has 13 amino acids. In germline, CDR1 is SGHDT, CDR2 YYEEEE. The ends were cut back, 7 bases at V and 2 bases at J, with 12 bases in the middle. The CDR3 loop is CASGTTQNYGYTF. The DNA for the CDR3 is TGTGCCAGCGGCACCACTCAGAACTATGGCTACACCTTC. Variable domain in full (rest from reference TRBV5-6 and TRBJ1-2): DAGVTQSPTHLIKTRGQQVTLRCSPKSGHDTVSWYQQALGQGPQFIFQYYEEEERQRGNFPDRFSGHQFPNYSSELNVNALLLGDSALYLCASGTTQNYGYTFGSGTRLTVV.

There are many counts of this clonotype. This sequence joins TRBV19 and TRBJ1-1, with 7 bases matching TRBD1. This CDR3 has 11 amino acids. The germline CDR1 and CDR2 sequences are LNHDA and SQIVND (reference sequence). V lost 9 bases to trimming and J lost 4 bases; unmatched junction nucleotides: 2. As DNA, the CDR3 is TGTGCCAGCAGGGACAGCACTGAAGCTTTCTTT. Translation gives CASRDSTEAFF.

The chain couples TRBV20-1 to TRBJ2-1; 7 bases agree with TRBD2. This CDR3 is 17 amino acids long. From germline, CDR1 is DFQATT and CDR2 SNEGSKA (reference sequence). V shed 6 bases, J shed 1 base, and the junction held 15 bases outside the gene matches. CDR3 in amino acids: CSASSAPGAGSYNEQFF. The CDR3 DNA follows: TGCAGTGCCAGCAGTGCCCCGGGAGCGGGGTCCTACAATGAGCAGTTCTTC.

The rearrangement uses TRBV7-2 and TRBJ1-1; 8 positions match TRBD1. V trimming: 2 bases; J trimming: 7 bases; junction bases outside the gene matches: 12. This CDR3 contains 16 residues. Germline V gene lookup returns CDR1 SGHTA and CDR2 FQGNSA. The chain's CDR3 is CASSLRQGRSYNEAFF. CDR3 in DNA: TGTGCCAGCAGCTTACGACAGGGGAGGTCCTACAATGAAGCTTTCTTT.

This clonotype has at least ten counts. The junction shows a germline mismatch at one end, possibly a read error. The chain recombines TRBV20-1 with TRBJ2-7, with D possibly called TRBD1 or TRBD2 (5 bases each). This CDR3 comprises 15 residues. Germline-derived CDR1 and CDR2 are DFQATT and SNEGSKA (reference sequence). CDR3 amino acids: CSARDLAGSSYKQYF. The CDR3 nucleotides read TGCAGTGCTAGAGATCTGGCAGGGAGCTCCTACAAGCAGTACTTC.

The rearrangement joins TRBV7-9 to TRBJ2-7, with 7 positions matching TRBD2. Germline V CDR1 and CDR2: SEHNR, FQNEAQ (reference sequence). Trimming at V came to 7 bases and at J to 0 bases, leaving 6 bases not matched to a gene. The CDR3 runs to 14 residues. The CDR3 loop is CASIKRGTSYEQYF. The CDR3 DNA sequence: TGTGCCAGCATTAAGCGGGGAACCTCCTACGAGCAGTACTTC. The full variable domain, rest sourced from reference TRBV7-9 and TRBJ2-7, is DTGVSQNPRHKITKRGQNVTFRCDPISEHNRLYWYRQTLGQGPEFLTYFQNEAQLEKSRLLSDRFSAERPKGSFSTLEIQRTEQGDSAMYLCASIKRGTSYEQYFGPGTRLTVT.

This clonotype occurred a few times. The V gene is TRBV10-3, the J gene TRBJ1-3; D not certain. The CDR3 consists of 13 residues. V was pared by 4 bases and J by 3 bases, with 7 bases between. The germline V gene encodes CDR1 ENHRY and CDR2 SYGVKD. CDR3 coding DNA: TGTGCCATCAGTGCGGCCCTTGGAAACACCATATATTTT. Translation gives CAISAALGNTIYF.

This clonotype was detected once. The chain employs TRBV20-1 and TRBJ2-1; D call uncertain. The CDR3 has 11 residues. Germline V gives CDR1 DFQATT, CDR2 SNEGSKA (reference sequence). CDR3 sequence reads: CTPHIGNEQFF. The CDR3 DNA follows: TGCACCCCGCACATTGGTAATGAGCAGTTCTTC.

This chain joins TRBV20-1 and TRBJ2-7; 8 bases map to TRBD2. This CDR3 spans 13 amino acids. V lost 1 base and J lost 5; bases outside the gene matches: 4. Germline values: CDR1 DFQATT, CDR2 SNEGSKA (reference sequence). The CDR3 is CSARGTSRHEQYF. The CDR3 bases are TGCAGTGCTAGAGGGACTAGCCGCCACGAGCAGTACTTC.

Comment on this clonotype: Its ends do not fully match the called genes, so a read error is possible. The CDR3 protein is CASGFHSSAYEQYF. CDR3 nucleotides: TGTGCCAGCGGTTTTCACTCTAGCGCCTACGAGCAGTACTTC. This chain links TRBV12-3 or TRBV12-4 with TRBJ2-7, with a weak D call TRBD2 (6 bases). The CDR3 is made up of 14 amino acids.

This clonotype was observed at least ten times. This sequence joins TRBV6-2 or TRBV6-3 and TRBJ2-2, with D unresolved. Germline-derived CDR1 and CDR2 are MNHEY and SVGEGT. The CDR3 extends over 10 amino acids. V lost 6 bases and J 7 bases, leaving 3 bases between the germline ends. CDR3 sequence reads: CASRDGELFF. The CDR3 coding sequence is TGTGCCAGCAGAGACGGGGAGCTGTTTTTT.

The rearrangement uses TRBV25-1 and TRBJ2-3; no clear D gene. The CDR3 is 13 residues long. V lost 2 bases to trimming and J lost 2 bases, with 5 bases between them. Per the germline V gene, CDR1 is MGHDK and CDR2 is SYGVNS. The CDR3 DNA reads TGTGCCAGCAGTGAACAAAACACAGATACGCAGTATTTT. Encoded protein: CASSEQNTDTQYF.

The chain joins TRBV11-1 to TRBJ1-6, with 7 positions matching TRBD1. The ends lost 2 bases at V and 6 bases at J; junction bases unmatched: 7. CDR3 length: 16 residues. Germline values: CDR1 SGHAT, CDR2 FQDESV (reference sequence). CDR3 in amino acids: CASSLRPTGSNSPLHF. Written as DNA, the CDR3 is TGTGCCAGCAGCTTAAGGCCGACAGGGAGTAATTCACCCCTCCACTTT. Supplemented by reference TRBV11-1 and TRBJ1-6, the full variable domain reads EAEVAQSPRYKITEKSQAVAFWCDPISGHATLYWYRQILGQGPELLVQFQDESVVDDSQLPKDRFSAERLKGVDSTLKIQPAELGDSAMYLCASSLRPTGSNSPLHFGNGTRLTVT.

This clonotype was recorded many times. V usage is TRBV30 and J usage is TRBJ1-2; TRBD1 might be the D (6 bases). The germline V and J ends were trimmed by 0 bases and 2 bases, with 16 bases remaining between them. The CDR3 extends over 16 amino acids. CDR1 is GTSNPN, CDR2 SVGIG, per germline (reference sequence). In DNA, the CDR3 is TGTGCCTGGAGTGTTGGATACGCGGACAGAAACTATGGCTACACCTTC. As protein: CAWSVGYADRNYGYTF. Based on the CDR3 plus reference TRBV30 and TRBJ1-2, the full variable domain is SQTIHQWPATLVQPVGSPLSLECTVEGTSNPNLYWYRQAAGRGLQLLFYSVGIGQISSEVPQNLSASRPQDRQFILSSKKLLLSDSGFYLCAWSVGYADRNYGYTFGSGTRLTVV.